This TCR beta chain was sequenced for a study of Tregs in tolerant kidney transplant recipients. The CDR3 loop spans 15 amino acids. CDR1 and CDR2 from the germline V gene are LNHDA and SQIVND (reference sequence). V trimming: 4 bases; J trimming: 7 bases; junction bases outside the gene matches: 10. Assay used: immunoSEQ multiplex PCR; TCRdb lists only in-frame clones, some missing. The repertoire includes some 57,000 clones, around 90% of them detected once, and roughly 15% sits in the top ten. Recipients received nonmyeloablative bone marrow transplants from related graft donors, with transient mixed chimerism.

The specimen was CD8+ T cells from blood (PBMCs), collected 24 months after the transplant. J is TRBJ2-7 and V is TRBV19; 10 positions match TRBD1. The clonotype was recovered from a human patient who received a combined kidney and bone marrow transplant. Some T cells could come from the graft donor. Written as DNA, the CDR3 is TGTGCCAGTAGTACTTGGGACAGGGGCCCCGGGGAGCAGTACTTC. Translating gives CASSTWDRGPGEQYF.